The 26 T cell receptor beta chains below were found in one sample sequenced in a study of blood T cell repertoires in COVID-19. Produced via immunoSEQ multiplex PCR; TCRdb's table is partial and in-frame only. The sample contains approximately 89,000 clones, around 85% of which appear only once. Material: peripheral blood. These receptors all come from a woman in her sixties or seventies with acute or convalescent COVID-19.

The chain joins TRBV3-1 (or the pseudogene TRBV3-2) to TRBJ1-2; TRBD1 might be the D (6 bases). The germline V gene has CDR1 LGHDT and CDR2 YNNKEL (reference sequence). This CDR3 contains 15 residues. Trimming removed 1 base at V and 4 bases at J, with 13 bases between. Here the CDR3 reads CASSQVPGTTYGYTF. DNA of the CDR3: TGTGCCAGCAGCCAAGTCCCCGGGACAACCTATGGCTACACCTTC.

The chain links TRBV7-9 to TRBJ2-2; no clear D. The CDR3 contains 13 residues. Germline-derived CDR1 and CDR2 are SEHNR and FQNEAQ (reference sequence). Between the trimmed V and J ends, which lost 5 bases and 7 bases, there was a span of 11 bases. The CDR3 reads CASSPPADGELFF. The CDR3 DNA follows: TGTGCCAGCAGCCCCCCCGCGGACGGGGAGCTGTTTTTT.

CDR3 nucleotide sequence: TGTGCCAGCAGTTACCCCCCCGGCTATGGCTACACCTTC. This encodes CASSYPPGYGYTF. The chain combines TRBV6-5 with TRBJ1-2; no reliable D call. Germline lookup yields CDR1 MNHEY and CDR2 SVGAGI. Deletions cut 2 bases from V and 4 bases from J, with 8 bases between. This CDR3 contains 13 residues.

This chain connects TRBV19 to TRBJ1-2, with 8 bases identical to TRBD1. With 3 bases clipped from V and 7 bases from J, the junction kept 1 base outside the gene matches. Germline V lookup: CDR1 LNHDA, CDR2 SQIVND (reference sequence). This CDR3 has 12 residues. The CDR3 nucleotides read TGTGCCAGTAGTATGACAGGGGCTGGCTACACCTTC. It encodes CASSMTGAGYTF.

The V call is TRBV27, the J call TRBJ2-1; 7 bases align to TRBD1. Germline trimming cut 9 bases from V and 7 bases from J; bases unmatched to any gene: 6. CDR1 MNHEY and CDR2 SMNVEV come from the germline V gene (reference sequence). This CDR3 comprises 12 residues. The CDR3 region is CASRQGMNEQFF. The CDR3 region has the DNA TGTGCCAGTCGACAGGGAATGAATGAGCAGTTCTTC.

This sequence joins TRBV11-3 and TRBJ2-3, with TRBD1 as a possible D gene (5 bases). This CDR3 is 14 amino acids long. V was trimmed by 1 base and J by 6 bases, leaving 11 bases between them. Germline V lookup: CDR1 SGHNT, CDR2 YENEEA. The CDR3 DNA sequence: TGTGCCAGCAGCTTAGTAGGGGATAGGGATACGCAGTATTTT. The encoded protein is CASSLVGDRDTQYF.

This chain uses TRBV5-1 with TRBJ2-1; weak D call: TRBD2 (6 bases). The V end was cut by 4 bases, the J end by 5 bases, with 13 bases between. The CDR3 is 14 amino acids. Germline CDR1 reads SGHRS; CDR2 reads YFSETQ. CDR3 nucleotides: TGCGCCAGCAGCCGGGGGTCCTCTGACAATGAGCAGTTCTTC. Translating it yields CASSRGSSDNEQFF.

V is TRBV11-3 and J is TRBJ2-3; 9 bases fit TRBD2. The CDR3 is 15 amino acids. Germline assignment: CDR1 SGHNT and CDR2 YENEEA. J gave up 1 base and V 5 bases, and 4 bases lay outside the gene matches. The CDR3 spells CASSPVAGGTDTQYF. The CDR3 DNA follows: TGTGCCAGCAGCCCTGTAGCGGGGGGCACAGATACGCAGTATTTT.

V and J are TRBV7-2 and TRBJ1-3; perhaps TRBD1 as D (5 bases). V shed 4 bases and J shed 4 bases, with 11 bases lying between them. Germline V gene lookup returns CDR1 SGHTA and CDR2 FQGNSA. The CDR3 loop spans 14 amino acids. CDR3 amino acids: CASSSQRQGNTIYF. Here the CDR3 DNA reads TGTGCCAGCAGCTCCCAGCGACAGGGAAACACCATATATTTT.

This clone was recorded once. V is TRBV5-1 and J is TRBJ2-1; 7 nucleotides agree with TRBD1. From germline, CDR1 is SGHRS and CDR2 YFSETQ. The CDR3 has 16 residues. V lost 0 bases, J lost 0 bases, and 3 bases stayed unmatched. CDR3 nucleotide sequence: TGCGCCAGCAGCTTGGCCGGGGACAGCTCCTACAATGAGCAGTTCTTC. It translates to CASSLAGDSSYNEQFF.

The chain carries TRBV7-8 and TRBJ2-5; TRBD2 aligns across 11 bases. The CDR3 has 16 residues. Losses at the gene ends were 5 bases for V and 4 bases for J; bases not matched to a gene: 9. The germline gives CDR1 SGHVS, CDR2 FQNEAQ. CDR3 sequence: CASSPSGLAGGETQYF. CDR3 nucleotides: TGTGCCAGCAGCCCTAGTGGGCTAGCGGGAGGAGAGACCCAGTACTTC.

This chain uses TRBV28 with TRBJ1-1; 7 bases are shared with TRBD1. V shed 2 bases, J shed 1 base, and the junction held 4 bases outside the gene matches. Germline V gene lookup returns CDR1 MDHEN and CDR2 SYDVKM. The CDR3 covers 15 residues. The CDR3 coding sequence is TGTGCCAGCAGTTTACGGGACAGCTGGAACACTGAAGCTTTCTTT. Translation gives CASSLRDSWNTEAFF.

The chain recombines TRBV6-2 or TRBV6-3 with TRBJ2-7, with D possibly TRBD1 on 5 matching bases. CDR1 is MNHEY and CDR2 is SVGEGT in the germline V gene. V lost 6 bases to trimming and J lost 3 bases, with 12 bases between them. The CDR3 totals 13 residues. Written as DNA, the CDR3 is TGTGCCAGCAGCCACCCGGACAACTACGAGCAGTACGTC. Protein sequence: CASSHPDNYEQYV.

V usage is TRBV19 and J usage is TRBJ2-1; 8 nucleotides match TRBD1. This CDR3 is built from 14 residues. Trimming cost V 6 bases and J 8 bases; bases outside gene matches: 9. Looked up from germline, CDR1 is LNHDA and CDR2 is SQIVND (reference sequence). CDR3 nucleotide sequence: TGTGCCAGTAGGCAGACAGGGGCGGGCGATGAGCAGTTCTTC. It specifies CASRQTGAGDEQFF. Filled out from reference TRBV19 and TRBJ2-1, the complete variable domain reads DGGITQSPKYLFRKEGQNVTLSCEQNLNHDAMYWYRQDPGQGLRLIYYSQIVNDFQKGDIAEGYSVSREKKESFPLTVTSAQKNPTAFYLCASRQTGAGDEQFFGPGTRLTVL.

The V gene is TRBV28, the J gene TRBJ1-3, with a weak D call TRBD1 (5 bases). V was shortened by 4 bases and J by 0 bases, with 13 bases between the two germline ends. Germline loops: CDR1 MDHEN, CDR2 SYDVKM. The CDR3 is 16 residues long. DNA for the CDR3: TGTGCCAGCAGTTCCAGCGGGGGATTCTCTGGAAACACCATATATTTT. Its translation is CASSSSGGFSGNTIYF.

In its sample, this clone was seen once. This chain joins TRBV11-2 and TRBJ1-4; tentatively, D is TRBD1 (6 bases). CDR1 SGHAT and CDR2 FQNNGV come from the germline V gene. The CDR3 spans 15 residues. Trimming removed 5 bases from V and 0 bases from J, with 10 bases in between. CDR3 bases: TGTGCCAGCAGCCGGGACACTGCAACTAATGAAAAACTGTTTTTT. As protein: CASSRDTATNEKLFF.

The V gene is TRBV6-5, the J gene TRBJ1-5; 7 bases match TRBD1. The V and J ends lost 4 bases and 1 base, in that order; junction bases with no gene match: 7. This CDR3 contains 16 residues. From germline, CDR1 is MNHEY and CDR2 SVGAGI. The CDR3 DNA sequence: TGTGCCAGCAGTTCCGACAGGGCTGGAAGCAATCAGCCCCAGCATTTT. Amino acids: CASSSDRAGSNQPQHF.

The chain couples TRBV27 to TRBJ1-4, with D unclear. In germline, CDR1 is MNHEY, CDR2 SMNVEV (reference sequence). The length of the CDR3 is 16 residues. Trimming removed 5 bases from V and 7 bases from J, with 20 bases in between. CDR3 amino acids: CASSPNLGLPPEKLFF. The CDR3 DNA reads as TGTGCCAGCAGTCCGAATCTCGGACTTCCTCCTGAAAAACTGTTTTTT. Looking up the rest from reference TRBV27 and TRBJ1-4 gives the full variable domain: EAQVTQNPRYLITVTGKKLTVTCSQNMNHEYMSWYRQDPGLGLRQIYYSMNVEVTDKGDVPEGYKVSRKEKRNFPLILESPSPNQTSLYFCASSPNLGLPPEKLFFGSGTQLSVL.

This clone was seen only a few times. The CDR3 sequence is CASSSVRQGYTF. The CDR3 DNA sequence: TGTGCCAGCAGCTCGGTGAGGCAGGGCTACACCTTC. The chain couples TRBV7-9 to TRBJ1-2; D ambiguous. Deletions cut 4 bases from V and 8 bases from J, with 11 bases between. Germline-derived CDR1 and CDR2 are SEHNR and FQNEAQ (reference sequence). This CDR3 is 12 amino acids long.

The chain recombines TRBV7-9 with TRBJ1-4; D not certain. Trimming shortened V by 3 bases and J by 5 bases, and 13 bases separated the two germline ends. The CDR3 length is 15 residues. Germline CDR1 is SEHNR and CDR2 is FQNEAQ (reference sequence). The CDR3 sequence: CASSFNTKRNEKLFF. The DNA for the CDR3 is TGTGCCAGCAGCTTCAACACGAAACGCAATGAAAAACTGTTTTTT.

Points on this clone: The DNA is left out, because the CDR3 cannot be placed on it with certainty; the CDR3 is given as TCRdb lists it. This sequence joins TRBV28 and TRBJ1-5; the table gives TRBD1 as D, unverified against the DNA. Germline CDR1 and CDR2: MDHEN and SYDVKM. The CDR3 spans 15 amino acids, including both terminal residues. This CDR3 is CASSFLAGGSVPQHF.

Here the CDR3 reads CASSEAPPFTVTQYF. The CDR3 nucleotides are TGTGCCAGCAGTGAAGCCCCCCCTTTTACGGTCACGCAGTATTTT. This chain links TRBV6-1 with TRBJ2-3; D uncertain. The CDR3 has 15 amino acids. Deletions cut 0 bases from V and 9 bases from J, with 16 bases between. Germline-derived CDR1 and CDR2 are MNHNS and SASEGT.

CDR3 nucleotide sequence: TGTGCCATCAGAAGAGGTGGGACAGGGATGAACACTGAAGCTTTCTTT. It translates to CAIRRGGTGMNTEAFF. This sequence joins TRBV10-3 and TRBJ1-1; 9 bases agree with TRBD1. Per germline, CDR1 ENHRY and CDR2 SYGVKD. This CDR3 region has 16 residues. J was trimmed by 0 bases and V by 6 bases; bases with no gene match: 8.

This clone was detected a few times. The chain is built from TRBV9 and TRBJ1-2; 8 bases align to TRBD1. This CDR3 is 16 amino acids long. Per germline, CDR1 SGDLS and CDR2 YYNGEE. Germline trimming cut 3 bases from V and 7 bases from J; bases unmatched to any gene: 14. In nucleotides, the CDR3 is TGTGCCAGCAGCGCTCAGACAGGGGCTGTGAAGGGTGGCTACACCTTC. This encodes CASSAQTGAVKGGYTF. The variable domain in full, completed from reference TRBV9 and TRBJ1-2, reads DSGVTQTPKHLITATGQRVTLRCSPRSGDLSVYWYQQSLDQGLQFLIQYYNGEERAKGNILERFSAQQFPDLHSELNLSSLELGDSALYFCASSAQTGAVKGGYTFGSGTRLTVV.

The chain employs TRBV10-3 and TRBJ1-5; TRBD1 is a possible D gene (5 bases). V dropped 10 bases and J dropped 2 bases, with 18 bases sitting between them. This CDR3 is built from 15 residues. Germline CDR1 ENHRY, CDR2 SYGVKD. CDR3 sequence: CASAGGLEGNQPQHF. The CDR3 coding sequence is TGTGCCAGCGCCGGGGGTCTAGAGGGCAATCAGCCCCAGCATTTT.

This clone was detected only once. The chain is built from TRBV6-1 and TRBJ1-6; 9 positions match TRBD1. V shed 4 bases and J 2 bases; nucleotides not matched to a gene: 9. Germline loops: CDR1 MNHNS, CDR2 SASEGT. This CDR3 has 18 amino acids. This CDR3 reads CASSVPPGQGPYNSPLHF. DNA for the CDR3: TGTGCCAGCAGTGTCCCCCCCGGACAGGGGCCCTATAATTCACCCCTCCACTTT.